The 7 T cell receptor beta chains below all came from one sample that was sequenced in a study of ipilimumab plus nivolumab after autologous stem cell transplantation. Method: immunoSEQ multiplex PCR; TCRdb's copy keeps in-frame clones and lacks some. The sample includes some 10,000 clones, nearly 80% of them seen just once. The specimen comprised PBMCs, sampled in a trial of ipilimumab plus nivolumab as post-transplant consolidation. Every receptor here comes from a male donor with diffuse large B-cell lymphoma.

CDR3 bases: TGTGCCAGCAGTTTGGCCGGGGGCATGTACGAGCAGTACTTC. Amino acid sequence: CASSLAGGMYEQYF. The rearrangement joins TRBV27 to TRBJ2-7, with D perhaps assigned TRBD1 or TRBD2 (6 bases each). Looked up from germline, CDR1 is MNHEY and CDR2 is SMNVEV (reference sequence). The ends were cut back, 3 bases at V and 4 bases at J, with 13 bases in the middle. CDR3 length: 14 residues.

The rearrangement joins TRBV2 to TRBJ1-2, with a tentative D call TRBD1 (5 bases). CDR1 is SNHLY and CDR2 is FYNNEI in the germline V gene. V lost 4 bases and J lost 2, with 8 bases in between. The CDR3 is made up of 13 amino acids. The CDR3 nucleotides are TGTGCCAGCAGTGGAACAGGCAACTATGGCTACACCTTC. This codes for CASSGTGNYGYTF.

The rearrangement links TRBV18 to TRBJ2-7; 7 nucleotides align to TRBD1. Looked up from germline, CDR1 is KGHSH and CDR2 is LQKENI. CDR3 length equals 18 residues. Trimming took 4 bases from V and 2 from J; bases not matched to a gene: 17. The CDR3, as DNA: TGTGCCAGCTCACAATACGTAACTCGGACAGGAGTCACCTACGAGCAGTACTTC. Protein: CASSQYVTRTGVTYEQYF. Using reference TRBV18 and TRBJ2-7 for the parts outside the CDR3, the full variable domain is NAGVMQNPRHLVRRRGQEARLRCSPMKGHSHVYWYRQLPEEGLKFMVYLQKENIIDESGMPKERFSAEFPKEGPSILRIQQVVRGDSAAYFCASSQYVTRTGVTYEQYFGPGTRLTVT.

The V gene is TRBV18, the J gene TRBJ2-3, with D perhaps being TRBD1 or TRBD2 (6 bases each). This CDR3 is built from 16 residues. Trimming removed 0 bases at V and 4 bases at J, with 14 bases between. The germline CDR1 and CDR2 sequences are KGHSH and LQKENI. The CDR3 bases are TGTGCCAGCTCACCACCGGGCAGGGGAGGATCAGATACGCAGTATTTT. Protein: CASSPPGRGGSDTQYF.

The chain combines TRBV11-2 with TRBJ2-4; 7 bases agree with TRBD2. This CDR3 is built from 16 residues. Germline CDR1 SGHAT, CDR2 FQNNGV. V gave up 2 bases and J gave up 2 bases; unmatched junction bases: 6. In DNA, the CDR3 is TGTGCCAGCAGCTTACCAGGGAGCGGGACCAAAAACATTCAGTACTTC. Its protein is CASSLPGSGTKNIQYF.

V is TRBV11-2 and J is TRBJ1-2, with D unresolved. The CDR3 totals 11 residues. The V end was cut by 1 base, the J end by 7 bases, with 4 bases between. Germline CDR1 and CDR2: SGHAT and FQNNGV. CDR3 sequence: CASSLGPGYTF. CDR3 nucleotide sequence: TGTGCCAGCAGCTTAGGGCCTGGCTACACCTTC.

This chain joins TRBV19 and TRBJ2-7; 10 positions match TRBD2. The CDR3 loop spans 16 amino acids. V dropped 0 bases and J dropped 7; count of bases not matched to a gene: 9. Germline loops: CDR1 LNHDA, CDR2 SQIVND (reference sequence). The CDR3 region is CASSIEASGGRWEQYF. The CDR3 bases are TGTGCCAGTAGTATAGAAGCTAGCGGGGGCCGCTGGGAGCAGTACTTC.